This T cell receptor beta chain was identified during a study of T-cell reconstitution after alpha-beta-depleted transplantation in children. The CDR3 is 16 amino acids. After removal of 6 bases from V and 2 bases from J, the junction contained 14 bases not matched to a gene. CDR1 is DFQATT and CDR2 is SNEGSKA in the germline V gene (reference sequence). Whole-study results and caveats: Several hundred rapidly expanded clones from non-depleted graft cells reportedly supplied alpha-beta T cells about two months post-transplant. Once a year had passed after transplant, T-cell counts and diversity came mostly from newly produced T cells.

Unique molecular identifiers were incorporated during preparation of the TCRbeta library. TCRdb recomputed calls from the PCR reads with MiXCR, one row per CDR3 protein. The profile covers about 240,000 distinct CDR3 sequences, with more than 20% appearing a single time and about 2.6% taken by the ten largest. In its sample, this clonotype was seen a few times. What it recognizes is unknown. The chain combines TRBV20-1 with TRBJ2-5; 8 bases are a match to TRBD2. This material consisted of PBMCs, taken before TCRalphabeta/CD19-depleted stem cell transplant. The TCR comes from a girl aged 2-10 years with Fanconi anemia, due to receive a stem cell transplant. The CDR3 nucleotides read TGCAGTGCCGAGTATCCGGGACTAGGCCAACAAGAGACCCAGTACTTC. Residues: CSAEYPGLGQQETQYF.